This TCR beta chain was identified during a study of beta chain features in type 1 diabetes. Study summary: The study examined 90 million to 130 million sorted cells across all samples.

The isolated RNA, all of it, was reverse transcribed, so expressed TCRB transcripts were what got sequenced. TCRdb keeps only in-frame clones here, not all; method: immunoSEQ multiplex PCR. Among over 300,000 clones listed, roughly 8.8% were seen once. The CDR3 sequence is 14 residues long. The germline V gene has CDR1 SGHTA and CDR2 FQGNSA. V gave up 8 bases and J gave up 4 bases, with 16 bases separating them. Whole-study results and caveats: TCRB CDR3 length was moderately but significantly reduced in all four CD4+ subsets of Type 1 diabetes patients. In patients and controls equally, PCR might favor templates that are shorter.

With regard to this clone: The antigen remains undetermined.

V is TRBV7-2 and J is TRBJ2-3; no firm D call. Sequencing was performed on central memory CD4+ T cells from blood. This TCR was sampled from a man aged 30 to 39 with type 1 diabetes. Here the CDR3 reads CASVPRVWADTQYF. Written as DNA, the CDR3 is TGTGCCAGCGTTCCGCGTGTGTGGGCAGATACGCAGTATTTT.